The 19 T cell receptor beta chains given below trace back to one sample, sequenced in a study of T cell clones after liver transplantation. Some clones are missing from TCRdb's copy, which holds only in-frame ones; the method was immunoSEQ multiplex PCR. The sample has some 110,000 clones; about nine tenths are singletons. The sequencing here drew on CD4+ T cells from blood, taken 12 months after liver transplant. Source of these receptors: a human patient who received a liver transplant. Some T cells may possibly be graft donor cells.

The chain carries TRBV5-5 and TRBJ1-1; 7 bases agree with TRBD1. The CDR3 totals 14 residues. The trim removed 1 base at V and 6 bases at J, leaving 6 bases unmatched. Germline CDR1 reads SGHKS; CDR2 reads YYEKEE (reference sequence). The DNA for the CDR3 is TGTGCCAGCAGCTTGCGACAGGGCGGCGCTGAAGCTTTCTTT. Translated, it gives CASSLRQGGAEAFF.

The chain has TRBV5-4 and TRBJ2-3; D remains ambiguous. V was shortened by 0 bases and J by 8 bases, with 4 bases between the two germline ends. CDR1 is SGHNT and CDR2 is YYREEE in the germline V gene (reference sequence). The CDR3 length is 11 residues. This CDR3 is CASSLESTQYF. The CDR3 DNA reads TGTGCCAGCAGCTTGGAGTCTACGCAGTATTTT.

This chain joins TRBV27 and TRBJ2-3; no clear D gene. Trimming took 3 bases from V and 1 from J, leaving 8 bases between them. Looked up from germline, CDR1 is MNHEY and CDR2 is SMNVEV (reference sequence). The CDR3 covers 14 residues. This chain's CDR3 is CASSFVPGTDTQYF. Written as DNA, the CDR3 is TGTGCCAGCAGTTTCGTACCCGGCACAGATACGCAGTATTTT.

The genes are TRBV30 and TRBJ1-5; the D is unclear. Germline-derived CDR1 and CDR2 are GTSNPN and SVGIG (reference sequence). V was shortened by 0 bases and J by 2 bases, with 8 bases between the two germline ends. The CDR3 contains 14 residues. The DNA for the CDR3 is TGTGCCTGGAGTGTTGGGGTTGGCAATCAGCCCCAGCATTTT. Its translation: CAWSVGVGNQPQHF.

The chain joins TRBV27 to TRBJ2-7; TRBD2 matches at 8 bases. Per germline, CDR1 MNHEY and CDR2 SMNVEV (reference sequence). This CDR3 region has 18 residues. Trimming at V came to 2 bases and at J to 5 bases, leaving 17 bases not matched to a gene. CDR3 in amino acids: CASSLRHGAGGWGNEQYF. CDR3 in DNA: TGTGCCAGCAGTTTACGGCATGGGGCGGGAGGATGGGGAAACGAGCAGTACTTC.

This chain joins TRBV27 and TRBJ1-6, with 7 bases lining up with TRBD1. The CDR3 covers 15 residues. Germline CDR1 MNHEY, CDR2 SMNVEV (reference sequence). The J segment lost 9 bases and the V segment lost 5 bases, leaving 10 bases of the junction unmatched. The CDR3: CASSNSDRVRSPLHF. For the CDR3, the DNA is TGTGCCAGCAGTAACTCCGACAGGGTCCGTTCACCCCTCCACTTT.

This chain's CDR3 is CASSQVLGRGNTEAFF. The DNA for the CDR3 is TGTGCCAGCAGCCAAGTCCTTGGACGGGGGAACACTGAAGCTTTCTTT. V is TRBV14 and J is TRBJ1-1, with D unresolved. The CDR3 covers 16 residues. Germline assignment: CDR1 SGHDN and CDR2 FVKESK. Deletions cut 1 base from V and 1 base from J, with 13 bases between.

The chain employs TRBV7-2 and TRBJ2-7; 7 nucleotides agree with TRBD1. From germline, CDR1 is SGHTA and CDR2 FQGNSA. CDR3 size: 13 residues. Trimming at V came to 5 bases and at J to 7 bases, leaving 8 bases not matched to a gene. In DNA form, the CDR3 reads TGTGCCAGCAGCGACGCCCGACAGGGAGAGCAGTACTTC. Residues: CASSDARQGEQYF.

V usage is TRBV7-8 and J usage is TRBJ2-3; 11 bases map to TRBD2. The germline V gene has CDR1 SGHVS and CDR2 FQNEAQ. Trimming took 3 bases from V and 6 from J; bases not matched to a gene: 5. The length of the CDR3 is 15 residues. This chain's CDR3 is CASSFSGRAGDTQYF. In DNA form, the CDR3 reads TGTGCCAGCAGCTTTAGCGGGAGGGCGGGGGATACGCAGTATTTT.

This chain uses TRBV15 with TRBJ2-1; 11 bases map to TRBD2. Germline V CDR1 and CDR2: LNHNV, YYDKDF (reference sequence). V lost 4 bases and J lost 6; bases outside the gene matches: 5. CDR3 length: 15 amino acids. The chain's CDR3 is CATSTSGRRGNEQFF. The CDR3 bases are TGTGCCACCAGCACTAGCGGGAGGAGAGGCAATGAGCAGTTCTTC. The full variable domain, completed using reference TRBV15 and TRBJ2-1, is DAMVIQNPRYQVTQFGKPVTLSCSQTLNHNVMYWYQQKSSQAPKLLFHYYDKDFNNEADTPDNFQSRRPNTSFCFLDIRSPGLGDTAMYLCATSTSGRRGNEQFFGPGTRLTVL.

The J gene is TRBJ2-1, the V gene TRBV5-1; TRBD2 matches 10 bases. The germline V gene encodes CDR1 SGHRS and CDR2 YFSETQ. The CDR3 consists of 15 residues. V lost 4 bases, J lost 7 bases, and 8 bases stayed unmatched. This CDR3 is CASSLTAGGSNEQFF. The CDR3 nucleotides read TGCGCCAGCAGCCTTACAGCGGGAGGGTCTAATGAGCAGTTCTTC.

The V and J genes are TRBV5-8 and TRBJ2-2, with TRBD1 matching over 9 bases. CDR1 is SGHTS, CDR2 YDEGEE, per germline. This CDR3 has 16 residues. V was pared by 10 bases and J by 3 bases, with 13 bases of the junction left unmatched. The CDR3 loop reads CADAHPGTGYTGELFF. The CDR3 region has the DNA TGTGCCGATGCCCACCCTGGGACAGGGTACACCGGGGAGCTGTTTTTT.

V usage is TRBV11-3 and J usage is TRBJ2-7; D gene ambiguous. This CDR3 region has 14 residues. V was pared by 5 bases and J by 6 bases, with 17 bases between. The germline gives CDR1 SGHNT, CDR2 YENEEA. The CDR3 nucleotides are TGTGCCAGCAGCCGACCCCAATGGCCTCGCGAGCAGTACTTC. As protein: CASSRPQWPREQYF.

CDR3 nucleotides: TGCAGCGTTTCAGGGACTAACTATGGCTACACCTTC. Its protein is CSVSGTNYGYTF. The rearrangement links TRBV29-1 to TRBJ1-2; D perhaps matches TRBD1 (5 bases). Germline V gene lookup returns CDR1 SQVTM and CDR2 ANQGSEA. The CDR3 runs 12 residues. Trimming took off 5 bases at V and 0 bases at J, with 7 bases between the two ends.

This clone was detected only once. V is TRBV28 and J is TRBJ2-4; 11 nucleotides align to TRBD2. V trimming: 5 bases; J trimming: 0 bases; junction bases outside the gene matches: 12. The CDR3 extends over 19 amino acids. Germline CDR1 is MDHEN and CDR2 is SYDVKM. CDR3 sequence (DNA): TGTGCCAGCAGTGTCGGGACTAGCGGACCCTTCTTAGCCAAAAACATTCAGTACTTC. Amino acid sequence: CASSVGTSGPFLAKNIQYF.

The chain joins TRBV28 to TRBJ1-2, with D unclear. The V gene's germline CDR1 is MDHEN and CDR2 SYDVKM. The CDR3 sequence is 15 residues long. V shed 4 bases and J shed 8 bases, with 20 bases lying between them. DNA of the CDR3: TGTGCCAGCAGTTGGACCTCGAAGGAAAACGTGGGCTACACCTTC. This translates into CASSWTSKENVGYTF.

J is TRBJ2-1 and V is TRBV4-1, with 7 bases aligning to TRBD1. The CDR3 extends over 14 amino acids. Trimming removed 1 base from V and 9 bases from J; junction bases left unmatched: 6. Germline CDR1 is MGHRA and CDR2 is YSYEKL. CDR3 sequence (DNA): TGCGCCAGCAGCCAAGCGGGACAGAGGGGTGAGCAGTTCTTC. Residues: CASSQAGQRGEQFF.

The CDR3 protein is CASSLTSERYNEQFF. DNA for the CDR3: TGTGCCAGCAGCTTAACGTCGGAGAGATACAATGAGCAGTTCTTC. The V gene is TRBV7-3, the J gene TRBJ2-1; D gene uncertain. The CDR3 has 15 residues. Germline loops: CDR1 SGHTA, CDR2 FQGTGA. V lost 0 bases to trimming and J lost 4 bases, with 10 bases between them.

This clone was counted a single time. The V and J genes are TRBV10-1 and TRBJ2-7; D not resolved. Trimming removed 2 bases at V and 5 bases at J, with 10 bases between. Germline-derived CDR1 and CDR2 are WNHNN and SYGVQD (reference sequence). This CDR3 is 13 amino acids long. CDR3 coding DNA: TGCGCCAGCAGTGAGACCTTGAGGAACGAGCAGTACTTC. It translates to CASSETLRNEQYF.